Listed here are 16 T cell receptor beta chains from one sample, sequenced in a study of T cell responses to AZD1222 COVID-19 vaccine (dated by TCRdb to about 2021). The receptor library was made with the immunoSEQ multiplex PCR assay. TCRdb's version of the immuneACCESS table is confined to in-frame rearrangements and falls short of the full clone set. An unresolved V gene accounts for under half of the shortfall where checked; the remainder is of unknown origin. The sample contains about 150,000 clones, roughly 87% of them found a single time. The ten largest clones represent 5% to 5.5% of the sample. This specimen's time point label, per the study, means: baseline before first vaccination. The sequences come from peripheral blood, collected on day 0 of AZD1222 vaccination. These receptors were taken from an adult in good health.

V gene TRBV4-3 combines with J gene TRBJ1-1; D call uncertain. The CDR3 extends over 14 amino acids. Looked up from germline, CDR1 is LGHNA and CDR2 is YSLEER. Trimming cost V 0 bases and J 4 bases, with 9 bases left between them. CDR3 protein: CASSQESRATEAFF. The CDR3 coding sequence is TGCGCCAGCAGCCAAGAGTCGAGGGCCACTGAAGCTTTCTTT.

The chain carries TRBV7-3 and TRBJ2-1; 12 nucleotides match TRBD2. Per germline, CDR1 SGHTA and CDR2 FQGTGA. The junction had 11 bases not matched to a gene; V was cut back by 5 bases and J by 0 bases. This CDR3 contains 19 residues. The CDR3 loop reads CASSKTSGSPPSSYNEQFF. The CDR3 coding sequence is TGTGCCAGCAGCAAGACTAGCGGGAGCCCTCCCAGCTCCTACAATGAGCAGTTCTTC.

The chain uses TRBV27 and TRBJ1-1, with D possibly being TRBD1 (5 bases). The CDR3 is made up of 15 amino acids. V lost 6 bases to trimming and J lost 1 base, with 15 bases between them. Germline CDR1 and CDR2: MNHEY and SMNVEV (reference sequence). CDR3 nucleotides: TGTGCCAGCAGAAGACAGCCCAGCCCGAACACTGAAGCTTTCTTT. Translated, it gives CASRRQPSPNTEAFF.

The chain recombines TRBV18 with TRBJ1-2, with D unclear. In germline, CDR1 is KGHSH, CDR2 LQKENI. This CDR3 is 14 amino acids long. V lost 1 base and J lost 0, with 6 bases in between. The CDR3 nucleotides are TGTGCCAGCTCACCACAGGAGTCTAACTATGGCTACACCTTC. Amino acid sequence: CASSPQESNYGYTF.

The chain combines TRBV7-8 with TRBJ2-5; D is undetermined. The CDR3 totals 13 residues. From germline, CDR1 is SGHVS and CDR2 FQNEAQ. Trimming stripped 5 bases from V and 2 bases from J, with 9 bases between. The CDR3 bases are TGTGCCAGCAGCCCTTCGACTCAAGAGACCCAGTACTTC. Translation gives CASSPSTQETQYF.

This clone was seen more than once but under ten times. J is TRBJ2-5 and V is TRBV7-9, with TRBD1 matching over 7 bases. After removal of 2 bases from V and 4 bases from J, the junction contained 7 bases not matched to a gene. This CDR3 contains 15 residues. The germline CDR1 and CDR2 sequences are SEHNR and FQNEAQ (reference sequence). CDR3 loop: CASSLRQGHGETQYF. The CDR3 DNA sequence: TGTGCCAGCAGCTTAAGACAGGGTCACGGAGAGACCCAGTACTTC.

V gene TRBV27 combines with J gene TRBJ2-2, with 8 nucleotides matching TRBD2. There are 16 residues in the CDR3. Unmatched junction bases numbered 11, after V lost 4 bases and J lost 7 bases. The germline V gene encodes CDR1 MNHEY and CDR2 SMNVEV (reference sequence). The CDR3 sequence: CASSSLAGGLVGELFF. The CDR3 DNA sequence: TGTGCCAGCAGTTCCCTCGCGGGAGGTCTAGTCGGGGAGCTGTTTTTT.

This chain links TRBV9 with TRBJ1-3; possible D gene TRBD1, 5 bases. Germline values: CDR1 SGDLS, CDR2 YYNGEE. This CDR3 has 15 amino acids. Trimming shortened V by 0 bases and J by 7 bases, and 14 bases separated the two germline ends. The CDR3 DNA reads as TGTGCCAGCAGCGTAGGTGAAGGGAAGGGGAACACCATATATTTT. Translated: CASSVGEGKGNTIYF.

This clone occurred once. The V and J genes are TRBV28 and TRBJ2-7; TRBD2 matches at 9 bases. Germline-derived CDR1 and CDR2 are MDHEN and SYDVKM. The CDR3 length is 15 residues. With 6 bases clipped from V and 4 bases from J, the junction kept 10 bases outside the gene matches. CDR3 sequence: CASRQPGSGSYEQYF. The DNA of the CDR3 is TGTGCCAGCAGACAACCCGGTAGCGGGAGTTACGAGCAGTACTTC.

The genes are TRBV5-1 and TRBJ2-7; TRBD2 matches 10 bases. The CDR3 has 17 amino acids. The germline V gene has CDR1 SGHRS and CDR2 YFSETQ. V lost 3 bases and J lost 3; bases outside the gene matches: 12. The CDR3 reads CASSWGQGASGSYEQYF. CDR3 coding DNA: TGCGCCAGCAGCTGGGGTCAAGGAGCTAGCGGGAGCTACGAGCAGTACTTC. The full variable domain, its missing parts supplied by reference TRBV5-1 and TRBJ2-7, is KAGVTQTPRYLIKTRGQQVTLSCSPISGHRSVSWYQQTPGQGLQFLFEYFSETQRNKGNFPGRFSGRQFSNSRSEMNVSTLELGDSALYLCASSWGQGASGSYEQYFGPGTRLTVT.

The chain uses TRBV6-5 and TRBJ1-1; D remains ambiguous. The CDR3 is made up of 14 amino acids. V was clipped by 6 bases and J by 0 bases, with 11 bases between them. In germline, CDR1 is MNHEY, CDR2 SVGAGI. As DNA, the CDR3 is TGTGCCAGCAGAGCCGGACGGTTGAACACTGAAGCTTTCTTT. Translated, it gives CASRAGRLNTEAFF.

The rearrangement joins TRBV10-3 to TRBJ1-5; a possible D gene is TRBD1 (6 bases). The germline V gene has CDR1 ENHRY and CDR2 SYGVKD. The V end lost 3 bases, the J end lost 3 bases, and 9 bases lay between the germline ends. This CDR3 is built from 14 residues. This CDR3 is CAISDRGTNQPQHF. The CDR3 DNA reads TGTGCCATCAGTGACAGGGGCACCAATCAGCCCCAGCATTTT.

The table lists this clone with a count of one. This sequence joins TRBV3-1 (or the pseudogene TRBV3-2) and TRBJ1-2; D may be TRBD1 (6 bases). The V gene's germline CDR1 is LGHDT and CDR2 YNNKEL (reference sequence). This CDR3 region has 15 residues. V shed 4 bases and J shed 4 bases, with 16 bases lying between them. Written as DNA, the CDR3 is TGTGCCAGCAGCCTCCTAAGCGGGGGGCTCTATGGCTACACCTTC. Encoded protein: CASSLLSGGLYGYTF.

This clone has more than one count but fewer than ten. This sample includes further DNA sequences coding for the same CDR3. V gene TRBV27 combines with J gene TRBJ2-1, with 9 bases that match TRBD2. CDR1 MNHEY and CDR2 SMNVEV come from the germline V gene (reference sequence). The CDR3 contains 15 residues. V was pared by 6 bases and J by 2 bases, with 5 bases of the junction left unmatched. The CDR3 sequence: CASSQTSGAYNEQFF. CDR3 sequence (DNA): TGTGCCAGCAGCCAGACTAGCGGAGCCTACAATGAGCAGTTCTTC.

The V gene is TRBV5-1, the J gene TRBJ1-2, with D maybe TRBD1 (5 bases). Trimming took 5 bases from V and 9 from J, leaving 17 bases between them. The CDR3 contains 13 residues. CDR1 and CDR2 (germline): SGHRS, YFSETQ. The CDR3 DNA follows: TGCGCCAGCAGTTCCCCAGGGAGCCTTAGCTACACCTTC. It is translated as CASSSPGSLSYTF.

This sequence joins TRBV3-1 (or the pseudogene TRBV3-2) and TRBJ1-2; weak D call: TRBD1 (5 bases). This CDR3 is 14 amino acids long. Germline-derived CDR1 and CDR2 are LGHDT and YNNKEL (reference sequence). Trimming took off 2 bases at V and 3 bases at J, with 10 bases between the two ends. The CDR3 reads CASSQLGRDYGYTF. As DNA, the CDR3 is TGTGCCAGCAGCCAATTGGGCAGGGACTATGGCTACACCTTC.